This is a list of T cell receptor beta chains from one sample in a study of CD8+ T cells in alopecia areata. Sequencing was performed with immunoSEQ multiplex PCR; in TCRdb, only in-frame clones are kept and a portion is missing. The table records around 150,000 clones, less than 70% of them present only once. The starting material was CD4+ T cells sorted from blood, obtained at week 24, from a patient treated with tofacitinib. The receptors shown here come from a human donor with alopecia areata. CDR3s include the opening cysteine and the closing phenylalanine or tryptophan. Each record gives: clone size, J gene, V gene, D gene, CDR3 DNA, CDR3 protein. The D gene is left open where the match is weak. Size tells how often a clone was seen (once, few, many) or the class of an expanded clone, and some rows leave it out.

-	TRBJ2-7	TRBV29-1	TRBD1	TGCAGCGGGAGACGGGACAGGGACGGGGAGCAGTACTTC	CSGRRDRDGEQYF
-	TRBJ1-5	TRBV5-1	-	TGCGCCAGCAGCTTGGGGAGCAATCAGCCCCAGCATTTT	CASSLGSNQPQHF
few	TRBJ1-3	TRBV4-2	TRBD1	TGTGCCAGCAGCCAAGAGGACAGGGGCGGAAACACCATATATTTT	CASSQEDRGGNTIYF
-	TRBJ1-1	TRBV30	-	TGTGCCTGGAGGACTACACCCAATCTTACTGAAGCTTTCTTT	CAWRTTPNLTEAFF
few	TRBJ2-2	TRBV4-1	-	TGTGCCAGCAGCCGAGGACTGTCCGGGGAGCTGTTTTTT	CASSRGLSGELFF
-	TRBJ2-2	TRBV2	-	TGTGCCGGCAATGCGGGGTTGAGGACCGGGGAGCTGTTTTTT	CAGNAGLRTGELFF
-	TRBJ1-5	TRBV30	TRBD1	TGTGCCTGGAGGGACAGGGGGCGCTCTCAGCCCCAGCATTTT	CAWRDRGRSQPQHF
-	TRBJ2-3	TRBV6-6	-	TGTGCCAGCAGTTATGAACACCTCACAGATACGCAGTATTTT	CASSYEHLTDTQYF
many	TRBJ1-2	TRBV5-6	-	TGTGCCAGCAGCCCCAAACGATATGAGAGTACCTATGGCTACACCTTC	CASSPKRYESTYGYTF
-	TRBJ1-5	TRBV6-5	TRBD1	TGTGCCAGCAGGAGACAGGGTTCCGGCAATCAGCCCCAGCATTTT	CASRRQGSGNQPQHF
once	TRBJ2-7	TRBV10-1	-	TGCGCCAGCAGTGACCACAGGGTTTGGAGCCCCTTC	CASSDHRVWSPF
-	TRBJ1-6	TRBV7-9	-	TGTGCCAGCAGCTTAGAACGAAATTCACCCCTCCACTTT	CASSLERNSPLHF
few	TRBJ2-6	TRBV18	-	TGTGCCAGCTCAGAGGACAGAACAATATCTGGGGCCAACGTCCTGACTTTC	CASSEDRTISGANVLTF
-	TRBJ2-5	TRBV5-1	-	TGCGCCAGCAGCTACCGGACAGAAGAGACCCAGTACTTC	CASSYRTEETQYF
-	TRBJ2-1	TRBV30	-	TGTGCCTGGCGTCGGAGCTCCTACAATGAGCAGTTCTTC	CAWRRSSYNEQFF
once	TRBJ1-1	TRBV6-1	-	TGTGCCAGCAGCAGCCGAAAGAGGGACACCACTGAAGCTTTCTTT	CASSSRKRDTTEAFF
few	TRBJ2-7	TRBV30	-	TGTGCCTGGAGTGTAGTGCCGATTTCCTACGAGCAGTACTTC	CAWSVVPISYEQYF
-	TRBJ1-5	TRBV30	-	TGTGCCTGGAGTGACATCGGGGGAAATCAGCCCCAGCATTTT	CAWSDIGGNQPQHF
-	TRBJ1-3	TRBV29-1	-	TGCAGCGCTTACCGGGACTCTGGAAACACCATATATTTT	CSAYRDSGNTIYF
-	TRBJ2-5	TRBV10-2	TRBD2	TGCGCCAGCAGCTCGACTAGCATTATGGAGACCCAGTACTTC	CASSSTSIMETQYF
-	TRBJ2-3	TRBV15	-	TGTGCCACCAGCCTGCAGGGTAGTTCTACGCAGTATTTT	CATSLQGSSTQYF
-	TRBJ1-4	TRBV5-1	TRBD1	TGCGCCAGCAGCGGCGGGACAGGTTGGGAGAAACTGTTTTTT	CASSGGTGWEKLFF
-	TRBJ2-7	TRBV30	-	TGTGCCTGGAGTGTAGGGCCCTACGAGCAGTACTTC	CAWSVGPYEQYF
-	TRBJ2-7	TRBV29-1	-	TGCAGCGTTGTATCGGCTGTCTACGAGCAGTACTTC	CSVVSAVYEQYF
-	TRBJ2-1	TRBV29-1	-	TGCAGCGTTGAAGATCAACCACGAAGGGACTACAATGAGCAGTTCTTC	CSVEDQPRRDYNEQFF
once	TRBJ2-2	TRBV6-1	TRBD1	TGTGCCATCAGTGGGACAGGGAGGGACACCGGGGAGCTGTTTTTT	CAISGTGRDTGELFF
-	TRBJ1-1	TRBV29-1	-	TGCAGCGGCCGTGGACAACTGAACACTGAAGCTTTCTTT	CSGRGQLNTEAFF
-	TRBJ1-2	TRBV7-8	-	TGTGCCAGCAGCTTAGACCGACAGGATGGCTACACCTTC	CASSLDRQDGYTF
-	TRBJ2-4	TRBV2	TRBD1	TGTGCCAGCCAGTCTCGGGACAGAGTAAACATTCAGTACTTC	CASQSRDRVNIQYF
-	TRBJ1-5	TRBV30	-	TGTGCCTGGAGTGGTAAACAGTATAGCAATCAGCCCCAGCATTTT	CAWSGKQYSNQPQHF
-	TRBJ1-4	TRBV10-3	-	TGTGCCACGACAGGCGCAACTAATGAAAAACTGTTTTTT	CATTGATNEKLFF
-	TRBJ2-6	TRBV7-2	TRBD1	TGTGCCAGCAGCCGCCGGACAGGGAGGCAAGCTGGGGCCAACGTCCTGACTTTC	CASSRRTGRQAGANVLTF
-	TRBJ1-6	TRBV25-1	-	TGTGCCAGCAGTGAACCTCCAGCCGGACGGGGACGTGGGTCACCCCTCCACTTT	CASSEPPAGRGRGSPLHF
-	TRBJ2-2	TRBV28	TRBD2	TGTGCCAGCAGATTAGCGGGGGCCAACACCGGGGAGCTGTTTTTT	CASRLAGANTGELFF
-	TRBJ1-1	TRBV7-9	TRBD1	TGTGCCAGCAGAGGGGACAGCCATTTAGCTTTCTTT	CASRGDSHLAFF
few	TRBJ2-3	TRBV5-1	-	TGCGCCAGCAGCTTGGGGTCGTCTAGCACAGATACGCAGTATTTT	CASSLGSSSTDTQYF
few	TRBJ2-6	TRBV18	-	TGTGCCAGCTCACCCACAGCCCTTTATTCTGGGGCCAACGTCCTGACTTTC	CASSPTALYSGANVLTF
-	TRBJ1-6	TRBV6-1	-	TGTGCCAGCAGTGAAGTTCCAACGGGTACGAGGGCACCCCTCCACTTT	CASSEVPTGTRAPLHF
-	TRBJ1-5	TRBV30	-	TGTGCCTGGAACGGCCCGATCGGGCCCCAGCATTTT	CAWNGPIGPQHF
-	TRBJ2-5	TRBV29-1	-	TGCAGCGGTGGGTACCAAGAGACCCAGTACTTC	CSGGYQETQYF
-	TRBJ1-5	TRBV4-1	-	TGCGCCAGCAGCCAAGATGGGGGCCATTATAGCAATCAGCCCCAGCATTTT	CASSQDGGHYSNQPQHF
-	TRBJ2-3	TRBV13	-	TGTGCCAGCAGACGGCGGGGGCGGAATACGCAGTATTTT	CASRRRGRNTQYF
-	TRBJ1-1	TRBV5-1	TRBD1	TGCGCCAGCGGCCGGGACAGAGGGAACACTGAAGCTTTCTTT	CASGRDRGNTEAFF
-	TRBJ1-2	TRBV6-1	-	TGTGCCAGCAGTGTGGATCCTAACTATGGCTACACCTTC	CASSVDPNYGYTF
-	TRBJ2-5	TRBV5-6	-	TGTGCCAGCAGCTTCAGGGGTTTCGCTGGGGAGACCCAGTACTTC	CASSFRGFAGETQYF
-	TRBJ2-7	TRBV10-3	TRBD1	TGTGCCATCAGTGAGTCGACAGGGGACTACGAGCAGTACTTC	CAISESTGDYEQYF
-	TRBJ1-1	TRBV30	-	TGTGCCTGGACGTTAACAGGTAGTACTGAAGCTTTCTTT	CAWTLTGSTEAFF
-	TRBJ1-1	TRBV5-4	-	TGTGCCAGCAGCCGGGACGGCCCGGGGGAAGCTTTCTTT	CASSRDGPGEAFF
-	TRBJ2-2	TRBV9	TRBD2	TGTGCCAGCAGCGTAGACGGGACTAGCAGCGGGGAGCTGTTTTTT	CASSVDGTSSGELFF
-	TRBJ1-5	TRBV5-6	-	TGTGCCAGCAGCGTGGGCAATCAGCCCCAGCATTTT	CASSVGNQPQHF